The TCR beta chain described here comes from a study of T cell responses to AZD1222 COVID-19 vaccine. The CDR3 has 15 residues. Germline CDR1 reads SGHKS; CDR2 reads YYEKEE (reference sequence). Unmatched junction bases numbered 9, after V lost 0 bases and J lost 10 bases. Whole-study findings and limits: White British ancestry dominated among donors, who included more females, and clonal diversity was possibly underestimated.

On this clone itself: The antigen is not known.

Clones were sequenced by immunoSEQ multiplex PCR, and TCRdb holds only the in-frame ones, with some missing. The repertoire includes about 120,000 clones, 70% to 90% of them detected once, and about 4.9% sits in the top ten. Sample: peripheral blood, taken on day 0 of AZD1222 vaccination. The chain couples TRBV5-5 to TRBJ1-4; TRBD1 aligns across 7 bases. This sequence was found in an adult in good health. CDR3 region: CASSLETGARGKLFF. For the CDR3, the DNA is TGTGCCAGCAGCTTGGAAACAGGGGCGCGGGGAAAACTGTTTTTT.